This entry lists 13 T cell receptor beta chains sequenced from one sample in a study of CD8+CD57+ T cells in acquired aplastic anemia. Sequencing was done on patients that had shown CD8+CD57+ cell expansion by flow cytometry. According to the study, genomic DNA was the template for TCR beta VDJ and CDR3 profiling. TCRdb called the reads again in MiXCR, with one record for every CDR3 protein. The data hold 180,000 or so distinct CDR3 sequences, with roughly 48% observed a single time. The material sequenced was sorted CD4+, CD8+, or CD8+CD57+ T cells (not recorded which) from PBMCs. The receptors shown here come from a human donor with aplastic anemia.

The sample holds many counts of this clonotype. V is TRBV5-6 and J is TRBJ2-5, with TRBD2 identical over 10 bases. V was pared by 5 bases and J by 5 bases, with 3 bases of the junction left unmatched. The CDR3 sequence is 13 residues long. Looked up from germline, CDR1 is SGHDT and CDR2 is YYEEEE. The CDR3, as DNA: TGTGCCAGCAGGACTAGCGGGCGGGAGACCCAGTACTTC. Encoded protein: CASRTSGRETQYF.

This clonotype was counted ten times or more. The V gene is TRBV5-4, the J gene TRBJ1-1; TRBD1 agrees at 8 bases. In germline, CDR1 is SGHNT, CDR2 YYREEE (reference sequence). This CDR3 spans 15 amino acids. V was pared by 5 bases and J by 4 bases, with 10 bases of the junction left unmatched. CDR3 amino acids: CASSSGNRGGTEAFF. DNA of the CDR3: TGTGCCAGCAGTTCAGGAAACAGGGGGGGCACTGAAGCTTTCTTT.

As concerns this clonotype: A junction end diverges from the germline sequence, so it may reflect a read error. The chain links TRBV7-9 to TRBJ1-6; D gene ambiguous. In germline, CDR1 is SEHNR, CDR2 FQNEAQ (reference sequence). This CDR3 is 9 amino acids long. Written as DNA, the CDR3 is TGCGCCAGCAGCTTGGGACTCCACTTT. Protein product: CASSLGLHF.

The rearrangement links TRBV7-2 to TRBJ1-2; unclear D gene. This CDR3 contains 12 residues. Germline V gene lookup returns CDR1 SGHTA and CDR2 FQGNSA. Trimming took off 1 base at V and 7 bases at J, with 7 bases between the two ends. CDR3 nucleotides: TGTGCCAGCAGCTTAGATGAAGGTGGCTACACCTTC. Protein product: CASSLDEGGYTF.

CDR3 protein: CASTDRAPYEQYF. CDR3 nucleotides: TGTGCCAGCACGGACAGGGCACCCTACGAGCAGTACTTC. The V and J genes are TRBV6-1 and TRBJ2-7, with TRBD1 matching 8 bases. Germline values: CDR1 MNHNS, CDR2 SASEGT. V shed 7 bases, J shed 2 bases, and the junction held 4 bases outside the gene matches. The CDR3 is 13 residues long.

CDR3 loop: CAIRPGLAGSGELFF. Here the CDR3 DNA reads TGTGCCATCAGACCGGGACTAGCGGGGTCCGGGGAGCTGTTTTTT. The chain carries TRBV10-3 and TRBJ2-2; 13 positions agree with TRBD2. In germline, CDR1 is ENHRY, CDR2 SYGVKD. V lost 6 bases and J lost 6; bases outside the gene matches: 4. The CDR3 loop spans 15 amino acids.

The chain uses TRBV13 and TRBJ2-7; unclear D gene. Trimming took 8 bases from V and 0 from J, leaving 8 bases between them. The CDR3 covers 12 residues. Germline V CDR1 and CDR2: PRHDT, FYEKMQ (reference sequence). CDR3 sequence (DNA): TGTGCCAGCTTCTCGGCCTCCTACGAGCAGTACTTC. Its translation is CASFSASYEQYF.

In this sample, this clonotype turned up many times. The chain couples TRBV6-1 to TRBJ1-1; D remains unclear. V shed 6 bases and J shed 0 bases, with 8 bases lying between them. This CDR3 comprises 13 residues. Germline CDR1 reads MNHNS; CDR2 reads SASEGT. CDR3 sequence reads: CASSGRMNTEAFF. DNA for the CDR3: TGTGCCAGCAGCGGACGAATGAACACTGAAGCTTTCTTT.

This clonotype was detected only a few times. The gene calls are TRBV4-1 and TRBJ1-1, with 12 positions matching TRBD1. The CDR3 contains 19 residues. CDR1 and CDR2 from the germline V gene are MGHRA and YSYEKL. The J segment lost 0 bases and the V segment lost 0 bases, leaving 8 bases of the junction unmatched. CDR3 loop: CASSQDGGQGARMNTEAFF. The CDR3 nucleotides read TGCGCCAGCAGCCAAGATGGGGGACAGGGGGCGAGGATGAACACTGAAGCTTTCTTT.

Ten or more counts support this clonotype. The chain couples TRBV6-1 to TRBJ2-6; D remains unclear. The V end was cut by 6 bases, the J end by 0 bases, with 12 bases between. The CDR3 is made up of 16 amino acids. Germline V gene sequence: CDR1 MNHNS, CDR2 SASEGT. The CDR3 sequence is CASRVPVSSGANVLTF. CDR3 coding DNA: TGTGCCAGCAGGGTACCCGTGAGCTCTGGGGCCAACGTCCTGACTTTC.

This clonotype was observed once. This sequence joins TRBV7-2 and TRBJ1-2; 11 bases are a match to TRBD1. Trimming at V came to 0 bases and at J to 0 bases, leaving 3 bases not matched to a gene. This CDR3 has 17 amino acids. Germline V gene sequence: CDR1 SGHTA, CDR2 FQGNSA. The CDR3 reads CASSLAMGQGANYGYTF. The CDR3 coding sequence is TGTGCCAGCAGCTTAGCGATGGGACAGGGGGCTAACTATGGCTACACCTTC.

For this clonotype: No DNA is shown, since the ends of the CDR3 on it are uncertain; the CDR3 is the one TCRdb lists. This chain links TRBV11-1 with TRBJ2-3; the table's D call of TRBD2 was not tested on the DNA. Germline-derived CDR1 and CDR2 are SGHAT and FQDESV (reference sequence). The CDR3 totals 16 residues, both ends included. The CDR3 is CASSLVAGGSTDTQCF.

This clonotype has just a few counts. This chain links TRBV6-1 with TRBJ2-2; D may match TRBD1 or TRBD2 (5 bases each). V lost 7 bases to trimming and J lost 0 bases, with 21 bases between them. The CDR3 covers 18 residues. Germline V gives CDR1 MNHNS, CDR2 SASEGT. The CDR3 region has the DNA TGTGCCAGCATTGATGGTTTAGGGACCTATTCGAACACCGGGGAGCTGTTTTTT. It is translated as CASIDGLGTYSNTGELFF.